The 23 T cell receptor beta chains given below trace back to one sample, sequenced in a study of blood T cell repertoires in COVID-19. Only in-frame clones appear in the TCRdb table, and some are missing; sequencing was by immunoSEQ multiplex PCR. The table has over 60,000 clones, roughly nine tenths seen once. What was sequenced was peripheral blood. Every receptor here comes from an elderly woman with active or convalescent COVID-19.

This chain joins TRBV6-5 and TRBJ2-2; possibly TRBD1 for D (6 bases). The germline V and J ends were trimmed by 6 bases and 5 bases, with 13 bases remaining between them. The CDR3 length is 14 residues. Germline CDR1 is MNHEY and CDR2 is SVGAGI. CDR3 nucleotide sequence: TGTGCCAGCAGACCCGGGACACGAACCGGGGAGCTGTTTTTT. Its protein is CASRPGTRTGELFF.

CDR3 sequence: CASRMRTGRNIQYF. The CDR3 nucleotides are TGTGCCAGCAGGATGAGAACAGGGCGGAACATTCAGTACTTC. This sequence joins TRBV6-6 and TRBJ2-4; possible D gene TRBD1, 6 bases. The CDR3 totals 14 residues. Between the trimmed V and J ends, which lost 6 bases and 7 bases, there was a span of 16 bases. Germline V gives CDR1 MNHNY, CDR2 SVGAGI (reference sequence).

This rearrangement joins TRBV15 to TRBJ2-1, with a weak D call TRBD1 (6 bases). The CDR3 totals 15 residues. Germline values: CDR1 LNHNV, CDR2 YYDKDF (reference sequence). V shed 0 bases and J shed 11 bases, with 17 bases lying between them. The CDR3 protein is CATSRDHGPQGKQFF. The CDR3 bases are TGTGCCACCAGCAGAGATCATGGACCGCAGGGGAAGCAGTTCTTC.

The chain has TRBV28 and TRBJ2-7; tentative D call: TRBD1 (5 bases). There are 14 residues in the CDR3. Between the trimmed V and J ends, which lost 9 bases and 2 bases, there was a span of 17 bases. Germline loops: CDR1 MDHEN, CDR2 SYDVKM. The CDR3 DNA sequence: TGTGCCAGTGTGGGCCCCAGGGCCCCCTACGAGCAGTACTTC. The encoded protein is CASVGPRAPYEQYF.

This clone was observed a few times. V is TRBV27 and J is TRBJ2-7; 7 bases match TRBD1. This CDR3 spans 12 amino acids. Looked up from germline, CDR1 is MNHEY and CDR2 is SMNVEV (reference sequence). V was pared by 2 bases and J by 5 bases, with 0 bases of the junction left unmatched. CDR3 coding DNA: TGTGCCAGCAGTTTAACAGGGGACGAGCAGTACTTC. It encodes CASSLTGDEQYF.

The chain is built from TRBV29-1 and TRBJ2-7; D not resolved. The CDR3 spans 12 residues. Germline lookup yields CDR1 SQVTM and CDR2 ANQGSEA. The V end was cut by 0 bases, the J end by 0 bases, with 3 bases between. CDR3 loop: CSVEDSSYEQYF. As DNA, the CDR3 is TGCAGCGTTGAAGACTCCTCCTACGAGCAGTACTTC.

This clone has a single count. The CDR3 sequence: CASSYSSGTYTGELFF. The CDR3, as DNA: TGTGCCAGCAGTTACTCATCGGGGACTTACACCGGGGAGCTGTTTTTT. The chain carries TRBV6-5 and TRBJ2-2, with a tentative D call TRBD2 (6 bases). The V end was cut by 0 bases, the J end by 3 bases, with 11 bases between. This CDR3 spans 16 amino acids. In germline, CDR1 is MNHEY, CDR2 SVGAGI.

CDR3 loop: CASSPGQGIGNTIYF. The CDR3 DNA reads TGCGCCAGCAGCCCGGGACAGGGTATTGGAAACACCATATATTTT. This chain connects TRBV5-1 to TRBJ1-3; TRBD1 agrees at 9 bases. The CDR3 has 15 residues. J was trimmed by 3 bases and V by 4 bases; bases with no gene match: 5. Germline CDR1 SGHRS, CDR2 YFSETQ.

The rearrangement links TRBV12-5 to TRBJ2-5, with TRBD1 identical over 7 bases. Germline V gene data show CDR1 as LGHNT and CDR2 as FRNRAP. This CDR3 is built from 13 residues. V lost 4 bases to trimming and J lost 3 bases; unmatched junction nucleotides: 2. This CDR3 is CASGSGTEETQYF. As DNA, the CDR3 is TGTGCTAGTGGTTCCGGGACAGAAGAGACCCAGTACTTC.

This clone has a single count. The V call is TRBV4-1, the J call TRBJ2-7; maybe TRBD2 (6 bases). The germline V gene has CDR1 MGHRA and CDR2 YSYEKL. The CDR3 length is 15 residues. Trimming took off 1 base at V and 4 bases at J, with 14 bases between the two ends. CDR3 bases: TGCGCCAGCAGCCAAGGGGGGGACGGAGATTACGAGCAGTACTTC. Protein sequence: CASSQGGDGDYEQYF.

J is TRBJ1-4 and V is TRBV13; tentatively, D is TRBD1 (5 bases). This CDR3 comprises 14 residues. Germline values: CDR1 PRHDT, CDR2 FYEKMQ (reference sequence). Trimming took 0 bases from V and 8 from J, leaving 10 bases between them. CDR3 nucleotide sequence: TGTGCCAGCAGCTTAGGGGGCCAGGGAGAAAAACTGTTTTTT. Translated, it gives CASSLGGQGEKLFF. Looking up the rest from reference TRBV13 and TRBJ1-4 gives the full variable domain: AAGVIQSPRHLIKEKRETATLKCYPIPRHDTVYWYQQGPGQDPQFLISFYEKMQSDKGSIPDRFSAQQFSDYHSELNMSSLELGDSALYFCASSLGGQGEKLFFGSGTQLSVL.

The gene calls are TRBV28 and TRBJ1-5, with TRBD1 as a possible D gene (6 bases). The CDR3 sequence is 15 residues long. CDR1 is MDHEN, CDR2 SYDVKM, per germline. V was clipped by 2 bases and J by 4 bases, with 12 bases between them. The CDR3 bases are TGTGCCAGCAGTTTAAGGGTTCAGGGGAATCAGCCCCAGCATTTT. As protein: CASSLRVQGNQPQHF. The full variable domain, with the rest looked up from reference TRBV28 and TRBJ1-5, is DVKVTQSSRYLVKRTGEKVFLECVQDMDHENMFWYRQDPGLGLRLIYFSYDVKMKEKGDIPEGYSVSREKKERFSLILESASTNQTSMYLCASSLRVQGNQPQHFGDGTRLSIL.

This chain uses TRBV19 with TRBJ1-1, with D hard to call. The CDR3 totals 13 residues. Trimming cost V 5 bases and J 2 bases, with 9 bases left between them. CDR1 LNHDA and CDR2 SQIVND come from the germline V gene (reference sequence). CDR3: CASSPLPNTEAFF. The CDR3 DNA is TGTGCCAGTAGTCCCCTACCAAACACTGAAGCTTTCTTT.

This chain uses TRBV19 with TRBJ2-1; no clear D gene. Deletions cut 5 bases from V and 2 bases from J, with 13 bases between. This CDR3 spans 15 amino acids. Germline values: CDR1 LNHDA, CDR2 SQIVND (reference sequence). Here the CDR3 reads CASSQTAIPYNEQFF. The CDR3 bases are TGTGCCAGTAGTCAAACAGCTATTCCCTACAATGAGCAGTTCTTC.

This clone has just a few counts. The V call is TRBV7-8, the J call TRBJ1-1, with D perhaps TRBD1 (6 bases). CDR3 length: 16 residues. The V gene's germline CDR1 is SGHVS and CDR2 FQNEAQ. Trimming pared 5 bases from V and 5 bases from J, leaving 21 bases between. As DNA, the CDR3 is TGTGCCAGCAGCCTACTGAACAGGGATCTGAGGACTGAAGCTTTCTTT. Residues: CASSLLNRDLRTEAFF.

The chain is built from TRBV6-2 or TRBV6-3 and TRBJ2-7; 8 bases match TRBD1. V lost 5 bases and J lost 5; bases outside the gene matches: 2. This CDR3 spans 12 amino acids. Germline V CDR1 and CDR2: MNHEY, SVGEGT. CDR3 residues: CASSQDRDEQYF. The CDR3 DNA follows: TGTGCCAGCAGTCAGGACAGGGACGAGCAGTACTTC.

The chain links TRBV7-2 to TRBJ2-7, with 8 bases aligning to TRBD2. The germline V gene encodes CDR1 SGHTA and CDR2 FQGNSA. The CDR3 spans 16 residues. The V segment lost 6 bases and the J segment 0 bases; nucleotides outside the gene matches: 10. The CDR3 protein is CASRNARGARSYEQYF. The DNA for the CDR3 is TGTGCCAGCAGGAACGCGCGGGGGGCTCGCTCCTACGAGCAGTACTTC.

This clone was observed a few times. This chain joins TRBV12-3 or TRBV12-4 and TRBJ1-3; no clear D gene. This CDR3 region has 13 residues. The V gene lost 2 bases and the J gene lost 0 bases, with 2 bases spanning the gap. The CDR3 spells CASSLLSGNTIYF. In DNA form, the CDR3 reads TGTGCCAGCAGTTTACTCTCTGGAAACACCATATATTTT.

The J gene is TRBJ2-4, the V gene TRBV2; 8 bases map to TRBD1. The CDR3 is 13 amino acids. Per germline, CDR1 SNHLY and CDR2 FYNNEI. Trimming removed 5 bases from V and 5 bases from J; junction bases left unmatched: 2. In nucleotides, the CDR3 is TGTGCCAGCAGTCCGACAGGGGAAAACATTCAGTACTTC. This translates into CASSPTGENIQYF.

The V and J genes are TRBV28 and TRBJ2-4, with D possibly TRBD2 on 7 matching bases. The germline V and J ends were trimmed by 2 bases and 3 bases, with 11 bases remaining between them. CDR3 length equals 15 residues. Germline V lookup: CDR1 MDHEN, CDR2 SYDVKM. The CDR3 reads CASSLRGGGKNIQYF. CDR3 DNA sequence: TGTGCCAGCAGTTTACGGGGAGGGGGCAAAAACATTCAGTACTTC. The complete variable domain, with remaining parts taken from reference TRBV28 and TRBJ2-4, reads DVKVTQSSRYLVKRTGEKVFLECVQDMDHENMFWYRQDPGLGLRLIYFSYDVKMKEKGDIPEGYSVSREKKERFSLILESASTNQTSMYLCASSLRGGGKNIQYFGAGTRLSVL.

This clone showed up just once. The rearrangement joins TRBV4-2 to TRBJ2-3; 13 nucleotides match TRBD2. Germline lookup yields CDR1 LGHNA and CDR2 YNFKEQ. The CDR3 is 18 amino acids. After removal of 2 bases from V and 2 bases from J, the junction contained 7 bases not matched to a gene. The CDR3 DNA is TGTGCCAGCAGCCAACCCGGGACTAGCGGGGCCTCCACAGATACGCAGTATTTT. Translated, it gives CASSQPGTSGASTDTQYF.

This clone was counted a single time. The rearrangement links TRBV2 to TRBJ2-4; D might be TRBD2 (5 bases). V was clipped by 7 bases and J by 1 base, with 11 bases between them. Germline V lookup: CDR1 SNHLY, CDR2 FYNNEI. This CDR3 spans 14 amino acids. The CDR3 loop is CASTTAAAKNIQYF. The CDR3 DNA follows: TGTGCCAGCACCACAGCGGCGGCCAAAAACATTCAGTACTTC.

The chain couples TRBV27 to TRBJ1-6; maybe TRBD1 (5 bases). There are 17 residues in the CDR3. V was trimmed by 4 bases and J by 1 base, leaving 14 bases between them. Germline CDR1 is MNHEY and CDR2 is SMNVEV (reference sequence). In DNA, the CDR3 is TGTGCCAGCAGTTCCGGCGAAGGGGTATCCTATAATTCACCCCTCCACTTT. It specifies CASSSGEGVSYNSPLHF.